Listed here is a single TCR beta chain. This sample was included in a study of shared clonotypes between healthy human individuals. TCRdb keeps only in-frame clones here, not all; method: immunoSEQ multiplex PCR. The profile shows about 1.9 million clones, about 94% of them singletons. Naivety among CD8 cells was defined by CD45RO negativity and positive CCR7 selection, thereby excluding terminally differentiated effector memory CD45RA+ cells. This clonotype was obtained from a young man in good health. Some clones in this sample may be carry-over from other donors' samples. Material for sequencing was naive CD8+ T cells from PBMCs.

The DNA of the CDR3 is TGTGCCAGCAGCCAAGATCACAGGGGGCCCTACGAGCAGTACTTC. Encoded protein: CASSQDHRGPYEQYF. V usage is TRBV14 and J usage is TRBJ2-7; 9 bases line up with TRBD1. This CDR3 has 15 residues. The V gene's germline CDR1 is SGHDN and CDR2 FVKESK. Germline trimming cut 0 bases from V and 2 bases from J; bases unmatched to any gene: 2. The variable domain in full, completed from reference TRBV14 and TRBJ2-7, reads EAGVTQFPSHSVIEKGQTVTLRCDPISGHDNLYWYRRVMGKEIKFLLHFVKESKQDESGMPNNRFLAERTGGTYSTLKVQPAELEDSGVYFCASSQDHRGPYEQYFGPGTRLTVT.